These 4 T cell receptor beta chains originate from one sample sequenced in a study of OX40 agonist ivuxolimab in advanced cancers. The data were produced by immunoSEQ multiplex PCR, yet TCRdb's version contains in-frame clones alone and is incomplete. This sample has about 39,000 clones, with 92% found just once. The sample was CD4+ or CD8+ T cells sorted from blood, taken in a trial of the OX40 agonist ivuxolimab. The receptor set was obtained from an adult with an advanced solid tumor such as melanoma, head and neck, liver or kidney cancer.

The rearrangement uses TRBV5-1 and TRBJ2-6; TRBD2 matches 9 bases. Losses at the gene ends were 0 bases for V and 0 bases for J; bases not matched to a gene: 4. CDR3 length equals 18 residues. The germline gives CDR1 SGHRS, CDR2 YFSETQ. In nucleotides, the CDR3 is TGCGCCAGCAGCTTGGAACTAGCGGGCGGCTCTGGGGCCAACGTCCTGACTTTC. This codes for CASSLELAGGSGANVLTF.

V gene TRBV21-1 combines with J gene TRBJ2-6. TRBV21-1 is reported as a pseudogene. This CDR3 is 16 amino acids long. DNA for the CDR3: TGTGCCAGCAGCAATAAGGTAAGGTCCGGGGCCAACGTCCTGACTTTC. This codes for CASSNKVRSGANVLTF.

V and J are TRBV27 and TRBJ2-2, with 7 positions matching TRBD2. J was trimmed by 6 bases and V by 2 bases; bases with no gene match: 6. The CDR3 has 15 amino acids. Germline V CDR1 and CDR2: MNHEY, SMNVEV (reference sequence). The CDR3 nucleotides read TGTGCCAGCAGTTTAGGACCCGGGGGGTCCGGGGAGCTGTTTTTT. It is translated as CASSLGPGGSGELFF.

The chain carries TRBV28 and TRBJ1-2, with TRBD1 identical over 7 bases. After removal of 5 bases from V and 2 bases from J, the junction contained 2 bases not matched to a gene. Germline V CDR1 and CDR2: MDHEN, SYDVKM. The CDR3 is made up of 13 amino acids. CDR3 sequence reads: CASSKGGNYGYTF. CDR3 sequence (DNA): TGTGCCAGCAGTAAAGGGGGCAACTATGGCTACACCTTC.